The T cell receptor (beta chain) described here comes from a study of T cell repertoires in cytomegalovirus infection. As for the study in general: Well-studied HLA-B-restricted epitopes and recently identified HLA-C-restricted epitopes of CMV were both used in the study. Matching HLA type, along with CMV infection, was indicated by public TCR beta signatures.

The study's findings and limits: The ex vivo response was dominated by HLA-C-restricted CMV-specific TCR beta clonotypes. Totalled public TCR beta family frequency picked out people who carried CMV plus the relevant HLA.

Using its own MiXCR run on the reads, TCRdb lists one record per CDR3 protein. Counted here are approximately 300,000 distinct CDR3 sequences, about 25% occurring once; the ten biggest clones make up about 14%. The sample holds a few counts of this clonotype. What it recognizes is unknown. The TCR originated in a human donor in good health (CMV status not recorded). Some clones in this sample may be carry-over from other donors' samples. The specimen was cultured PBMCs, collected from culture after CMV antigen stimulation.

CDR3 nucleotides: TGTGCCAGCACAAGGGGGACTCCCGCGAGGGAGCAGTTCTTC. Translated, it gives CASTRGTPAREQFF. The gene calls are TRBV6-5 and TRBJ2-1; D may be TRBD1 or TRBD2 (6 bases each). The CDR3 length is 14 residues. The V gene lost 7 bases and the J gene lost 10 bases, with 20 bases spanning the gap. Germline assignment: CDR1 MNHEY and CDR2 SVGAGI.